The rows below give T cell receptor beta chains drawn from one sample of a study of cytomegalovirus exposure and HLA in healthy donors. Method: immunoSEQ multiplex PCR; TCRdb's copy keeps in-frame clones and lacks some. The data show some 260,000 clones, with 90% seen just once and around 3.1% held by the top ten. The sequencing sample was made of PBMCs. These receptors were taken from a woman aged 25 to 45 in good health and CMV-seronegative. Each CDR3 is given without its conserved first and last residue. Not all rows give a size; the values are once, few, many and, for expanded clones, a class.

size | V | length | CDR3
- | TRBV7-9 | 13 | ASSWWTGFQETQY
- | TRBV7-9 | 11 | ASSPGVTYEQY
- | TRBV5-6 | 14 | ASSLDPGIRTYGYT
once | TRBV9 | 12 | ASSVSSGSYEQY
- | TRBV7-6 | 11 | ASSFRDTNEQY
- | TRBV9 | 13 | ASSAPTGPYNEQF
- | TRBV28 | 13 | ASSSFGTLNQPQH
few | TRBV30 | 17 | AWSPPLQDTFGRYTEAF
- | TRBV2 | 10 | ASLGQTYEQY
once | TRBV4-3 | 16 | ASSQVRTGTGAQETQY
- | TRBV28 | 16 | ASSRTSGLRSGANVLT
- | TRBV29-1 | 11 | SVVTANTGELF
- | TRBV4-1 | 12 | ASSQLFSGNTIY
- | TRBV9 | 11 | ASSPSDSYEQY
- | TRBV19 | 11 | ASRGPGDYEQY
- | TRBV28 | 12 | ASSLPPGQGGVS
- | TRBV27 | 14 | ASSSETSGPNNEQF
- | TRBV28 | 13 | ASRTLRGGDTEAF
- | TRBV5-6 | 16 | ASSLIKQSVRSNQPQH
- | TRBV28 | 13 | ASSRQGRANYGYT
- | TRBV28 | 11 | ASEQGANQPQH
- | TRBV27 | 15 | ASSSRTSGDYFDEQY
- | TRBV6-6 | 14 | ASSYSRGQGAGELF
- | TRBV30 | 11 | AAQLAGSPEQY
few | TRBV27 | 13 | ASSLRTTDLYEQY
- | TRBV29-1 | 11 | SVPGLGQETQY
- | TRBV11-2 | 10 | ASSLMRETQY
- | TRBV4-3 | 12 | ASSRGQGPSGAF
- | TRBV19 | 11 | ASSQGHTYEQY
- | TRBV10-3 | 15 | AISGPKDRGFDNEQF
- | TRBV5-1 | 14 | ASSVPTSGPTDTQY
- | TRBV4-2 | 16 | ASSQEISLGTGSYEQY